The T cell receptor (beta chain) described here comes from a study of T cells after yellow fever vaccination. Overall study results and limits: Clonotypes appearing in both CD4 and CD8 compartments existed, and their share was small.

This clonotype was counted at least ten times. Its antigen is currently unknown. V was shortened by 6 bases and J by 0 bases, with 8 bases between the two germline ends. The CDR3 spans 14 residues. Via MiXCR, TCRdb re-called the 5' RACE reads, giving one row per CDR3 protein. The sample consists of about 320,000 distinct CDR3 sequences, roughly 4.3% of them appearing once. This clonotype was sampled from a man younger than 35 who received the YFV17D yellow fever vaccine. Sequences were derived from PBMCs, sampled 15 days after the yellow fever booster vaccination. The V call is TRBV12-3 or TRBV12-4, the J call TRBJ2-2; no firm D call. CDR3 nucleotides: TGTGCCAGCAGCCAGAATTCGAACACCGGGGAGCTGTTTTTT. Protein: CASSQNSNTGELFF.